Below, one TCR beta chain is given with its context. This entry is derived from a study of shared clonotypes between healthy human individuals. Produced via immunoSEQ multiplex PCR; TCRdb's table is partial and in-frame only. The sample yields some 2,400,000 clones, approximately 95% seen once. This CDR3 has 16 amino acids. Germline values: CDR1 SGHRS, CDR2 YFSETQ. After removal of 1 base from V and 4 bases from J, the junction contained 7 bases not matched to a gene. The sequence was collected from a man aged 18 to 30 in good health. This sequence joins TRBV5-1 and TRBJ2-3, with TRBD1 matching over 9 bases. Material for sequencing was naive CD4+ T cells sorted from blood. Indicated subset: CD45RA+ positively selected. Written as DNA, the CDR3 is TGCGCCAGCAGCTTGTCATGGGGACAGGGACCAGATACGCAGTATTTT. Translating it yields CASSLSWGQGPDTQYF.